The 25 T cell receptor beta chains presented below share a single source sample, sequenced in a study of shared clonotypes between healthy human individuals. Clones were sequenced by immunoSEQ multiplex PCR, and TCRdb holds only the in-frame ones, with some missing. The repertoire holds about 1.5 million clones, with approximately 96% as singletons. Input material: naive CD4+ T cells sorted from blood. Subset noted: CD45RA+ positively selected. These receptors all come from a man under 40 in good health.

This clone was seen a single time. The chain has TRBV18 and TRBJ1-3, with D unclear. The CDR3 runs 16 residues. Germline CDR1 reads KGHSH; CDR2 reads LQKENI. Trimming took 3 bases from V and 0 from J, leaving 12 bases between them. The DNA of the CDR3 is TGTGCCAGCTCACCCCAACCACAACCCTCTGGAAACACCATATATTTT. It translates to CASSPQPQPSGNTIYF.

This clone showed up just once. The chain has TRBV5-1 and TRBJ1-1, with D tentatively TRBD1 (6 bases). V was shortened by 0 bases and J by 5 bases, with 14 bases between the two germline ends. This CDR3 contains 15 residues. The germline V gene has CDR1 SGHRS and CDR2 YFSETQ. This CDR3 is CASSLGIQGRTEAFF. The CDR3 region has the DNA TGCGCCAGCAGCTTGGGTATACAGGGCAGGACTGAAGCTTTCTTT.

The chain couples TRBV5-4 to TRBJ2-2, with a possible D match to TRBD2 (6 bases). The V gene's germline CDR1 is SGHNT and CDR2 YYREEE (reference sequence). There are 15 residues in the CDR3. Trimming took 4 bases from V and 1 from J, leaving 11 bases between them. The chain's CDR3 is CASSGGLQNTGELFF. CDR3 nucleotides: TGTGCCAGCAGCGGGGGACTTCAGAACACCGGGGAGCTGTTTTTT. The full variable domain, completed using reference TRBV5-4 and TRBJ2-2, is ETGVTQSPTHLIKTRGQQVTLRCSSQSGHNTVSWYQQALGQGPQFIFQYYREEENGRGNFPPRFSGLQFPNYSSELNVNALELDDSALYLCASSGGLQNTGELFFGEGSRLTVL.

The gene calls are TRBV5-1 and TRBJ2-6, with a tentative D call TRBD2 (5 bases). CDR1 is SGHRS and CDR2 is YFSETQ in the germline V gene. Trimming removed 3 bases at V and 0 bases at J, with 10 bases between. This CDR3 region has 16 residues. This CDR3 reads CASSSWGVSGANVLTF. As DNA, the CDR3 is TGCGCCAGCAGCTCCTGGGGAGTCTCTGGGGCCAACGTCCTGACTTTC.

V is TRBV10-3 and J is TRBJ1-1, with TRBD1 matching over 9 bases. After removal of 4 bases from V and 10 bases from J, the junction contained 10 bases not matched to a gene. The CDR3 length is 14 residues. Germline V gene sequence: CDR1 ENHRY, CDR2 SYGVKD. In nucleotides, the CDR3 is TGTGCCATCAGTGGTTTGGAACAGGGGGCGCGAGCTTTCTTT. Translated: CAISGLEQGARAFF.

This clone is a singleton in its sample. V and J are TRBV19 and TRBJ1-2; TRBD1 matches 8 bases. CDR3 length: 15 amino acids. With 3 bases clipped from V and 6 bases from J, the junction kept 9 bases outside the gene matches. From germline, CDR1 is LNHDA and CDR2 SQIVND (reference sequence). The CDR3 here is CASSMLGQAEDGYTF. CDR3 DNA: TGTGCCAGTAGTATGCTGGGACAGGCGGAGGATGGCTACACCTTC.

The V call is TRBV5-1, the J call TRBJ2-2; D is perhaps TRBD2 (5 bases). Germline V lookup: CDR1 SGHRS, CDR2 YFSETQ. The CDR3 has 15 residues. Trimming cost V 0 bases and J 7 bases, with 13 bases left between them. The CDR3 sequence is CASSLGVATNGELFF. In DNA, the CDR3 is TGCGCCAGCAGCTTGGGTGTAGCGACAAACGGGGAGCTGTTTTTT.

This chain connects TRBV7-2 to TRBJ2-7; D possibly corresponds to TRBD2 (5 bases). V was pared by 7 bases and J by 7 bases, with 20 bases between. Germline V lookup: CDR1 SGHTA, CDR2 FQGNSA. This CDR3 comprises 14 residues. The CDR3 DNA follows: TGTGCCAGCATCGAGAGTCGAGGGTTAGGAGAGCAGTACTTC. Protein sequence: CASIESRGLGEQYF.

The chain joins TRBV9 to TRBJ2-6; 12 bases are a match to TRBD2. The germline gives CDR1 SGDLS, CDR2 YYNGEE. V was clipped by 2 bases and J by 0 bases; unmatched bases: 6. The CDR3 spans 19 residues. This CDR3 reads CASSVGLAGPGSGANVLTF. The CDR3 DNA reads TGTGCCAGCAGCGTCGGACTAGCGGGACCAGGCTCTGGGGCCAACGTCCTGACTTTC. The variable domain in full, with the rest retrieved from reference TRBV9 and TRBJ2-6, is DSGVTQTPKHLITATGQRVTLRCSPRSGDLSVYWYQQSLDQGLQFLIQYYNGEERAKGNILERFSAQQFPDLHSELNLSSLELGDSALYFCASSVGLAGPGSGANVLTFGAGSRLTVL.

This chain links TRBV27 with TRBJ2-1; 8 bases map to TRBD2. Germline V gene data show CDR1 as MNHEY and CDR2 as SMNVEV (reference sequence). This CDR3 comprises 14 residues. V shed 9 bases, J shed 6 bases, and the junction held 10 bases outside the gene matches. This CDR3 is CASGLREAVNEQFF. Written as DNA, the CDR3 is TGTGCCAGTGGTTTGCGGGAGGCTGTCAATGAGCAGTTCTTC.

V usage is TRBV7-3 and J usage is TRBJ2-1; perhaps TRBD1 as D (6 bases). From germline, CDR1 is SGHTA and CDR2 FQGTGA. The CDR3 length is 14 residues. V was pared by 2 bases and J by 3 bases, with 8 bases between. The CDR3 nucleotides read TGTGCCAGCAGCTTAGCAGGGGACTACAATGAGCAGTTCTTC. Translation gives CASSLAGDYNEQFF.

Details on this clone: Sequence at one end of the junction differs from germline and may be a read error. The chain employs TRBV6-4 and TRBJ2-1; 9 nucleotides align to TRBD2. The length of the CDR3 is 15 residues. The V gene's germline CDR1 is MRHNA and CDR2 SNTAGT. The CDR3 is CASSDYGGRVYEQFF. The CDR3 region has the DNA TGTGCCAGCAGCGACTATGGCGGGAGGGTCTATGAGCAGTTCTTC.

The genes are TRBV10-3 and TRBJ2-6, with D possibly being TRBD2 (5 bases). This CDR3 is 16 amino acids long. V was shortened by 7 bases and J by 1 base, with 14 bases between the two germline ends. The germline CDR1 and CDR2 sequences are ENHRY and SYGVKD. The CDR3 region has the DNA TGTGCCATCACCAACATTCGGGATTCTGGGGCCAACGTCCTGACTTTC. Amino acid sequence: CAITNIRDSGANVLTF.

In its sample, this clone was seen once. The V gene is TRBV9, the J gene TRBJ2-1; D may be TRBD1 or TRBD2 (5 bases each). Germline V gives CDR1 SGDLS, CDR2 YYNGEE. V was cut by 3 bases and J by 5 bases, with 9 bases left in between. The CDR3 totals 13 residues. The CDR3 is CASSEGPHNEQFF. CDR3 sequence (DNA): TGTGCCAGCAGCGAGGGACCTCACAATGAGCAGTTCTTC.

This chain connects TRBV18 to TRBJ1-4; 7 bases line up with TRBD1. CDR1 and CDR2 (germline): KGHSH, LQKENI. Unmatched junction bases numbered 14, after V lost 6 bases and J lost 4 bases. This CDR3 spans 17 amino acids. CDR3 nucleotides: TGTGCCAGCTCGGAGGACCCCGGGACAGTAATTAATGAAAAACTGTTTTTT. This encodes CASSEDPGTVINEKLFF.

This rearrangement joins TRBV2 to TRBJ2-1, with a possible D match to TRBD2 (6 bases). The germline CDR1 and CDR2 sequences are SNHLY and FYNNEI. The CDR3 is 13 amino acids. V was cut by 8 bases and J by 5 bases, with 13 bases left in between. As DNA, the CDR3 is TGTGCCAGCGCCCGCGGAGGGGACAATGAGCAGTTCTTC. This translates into CASARGGDNEQFF.

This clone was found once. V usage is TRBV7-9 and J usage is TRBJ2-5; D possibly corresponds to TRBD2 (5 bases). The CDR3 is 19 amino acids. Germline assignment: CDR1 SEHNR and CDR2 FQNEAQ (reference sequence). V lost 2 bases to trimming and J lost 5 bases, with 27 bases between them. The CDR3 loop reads CASSLHRSSQSALGETQYF. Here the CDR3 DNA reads TGTGCCAGCAGCTTACACCGATCTAGCCAGTCCGCCCTAGGGGAGACCCAGTACTTC.

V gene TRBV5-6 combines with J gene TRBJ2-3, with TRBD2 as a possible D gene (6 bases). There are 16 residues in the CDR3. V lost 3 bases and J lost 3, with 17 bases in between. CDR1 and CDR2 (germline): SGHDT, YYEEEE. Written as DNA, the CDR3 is TGTGCCAGCAGCTGGAGGGGTAGGCCCACTACAGATACGCAGTATTTT. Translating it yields CASSWRGRPTTDTQYF.

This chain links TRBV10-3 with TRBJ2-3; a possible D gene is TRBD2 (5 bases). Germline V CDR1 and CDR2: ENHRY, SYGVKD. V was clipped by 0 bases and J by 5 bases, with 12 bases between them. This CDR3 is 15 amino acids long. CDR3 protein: CAISESGGEGDTQYF. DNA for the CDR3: TGTGCCATCAGTGAGTCTGGAGGAGAGGGAGATACGCAGTATTTT.

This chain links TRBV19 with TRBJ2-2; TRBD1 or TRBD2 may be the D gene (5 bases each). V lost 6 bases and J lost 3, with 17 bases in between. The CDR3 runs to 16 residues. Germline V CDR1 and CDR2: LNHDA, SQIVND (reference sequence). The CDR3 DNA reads TGTGCCAGTAGACACCGGAGGCAGGGATACACCGGGGAGCTGTTTTTT. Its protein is CASRHRRQGYTGELFF.

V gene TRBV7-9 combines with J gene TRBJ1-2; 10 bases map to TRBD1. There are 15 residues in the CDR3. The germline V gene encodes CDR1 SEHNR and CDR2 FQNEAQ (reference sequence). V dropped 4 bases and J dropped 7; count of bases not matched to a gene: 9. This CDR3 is CASSSSPGTGVGYTF. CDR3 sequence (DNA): TGTGCCAGCAGCTCCAGTCCCGGGACAGGGGTTGGCTACACCTTC. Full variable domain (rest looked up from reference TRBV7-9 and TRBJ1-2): DTGVSQNPRHKITKRGQNVTFRCDPISEHNRLYWYRQTLGQGPEFLTYFQNEAQLEKSRLLSDRFSAERPKGSFSTLEIQRTEQGDSAMYLCASSSSPGTGVGYTFGSGTRLTVV.

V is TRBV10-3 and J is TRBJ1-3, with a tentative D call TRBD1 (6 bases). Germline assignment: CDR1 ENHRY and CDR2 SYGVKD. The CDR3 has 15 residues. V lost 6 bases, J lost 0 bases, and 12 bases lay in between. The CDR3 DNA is TGTGCCATCAGATACAGGGCAGCCTCTGGAAACACCATATATTTT. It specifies CAIRYRAASGNTIYF.

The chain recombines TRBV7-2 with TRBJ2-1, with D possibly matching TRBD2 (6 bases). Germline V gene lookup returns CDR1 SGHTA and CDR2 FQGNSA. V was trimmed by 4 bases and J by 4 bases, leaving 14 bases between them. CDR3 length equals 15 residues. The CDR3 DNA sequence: TGTGCCAGCAGCTCAAATTTCCGGGGGTACAATGAGCAGTTCTTC. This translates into CASSSNFRGYNEQFF.

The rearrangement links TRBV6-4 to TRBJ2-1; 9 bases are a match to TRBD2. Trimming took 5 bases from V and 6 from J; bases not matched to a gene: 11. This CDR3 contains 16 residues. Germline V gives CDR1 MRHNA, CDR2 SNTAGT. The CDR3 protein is CASSYLTSGAPNEQFF. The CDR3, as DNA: TGTGCCAGCAGTTATCTGACTAGCGGAGCACCCAATGAGCAGTTCTTC.

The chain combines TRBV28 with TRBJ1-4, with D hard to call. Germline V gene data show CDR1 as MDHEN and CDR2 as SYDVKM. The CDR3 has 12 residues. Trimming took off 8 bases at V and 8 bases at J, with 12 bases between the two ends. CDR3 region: CASGSFVEKLFF. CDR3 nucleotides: TGTGCCAGCGGCAGTTTCGTAGAAAAACTGTTTTTT.